The clone carrying this TCR beta chain was counted between two and nine times. For the second PCR, which ran for 7 to 11 cycles, a sample-barcoded 5' primer and a J-beta primer mix were used. TCRdb re-called the 5' RACE reads with MiXCR, one entry per CDR3 protein. This sample has fewer than 800,000 distinct CDR3 sequences, with 20% to 25% found just once. Trimming shortened V by 3 bases and J by 2 bases, and 11 bases separated the two germline ends. Per the germline V gene, CDR1 is MDHEN and CDR2 is SYDVKM. This CDR3 spans 15 amino acids. This sample is drawn from a study of blood T cells in healthy people across ages. In addition, the sample was reused for a study of T cells of mothers and their children.

The specimen sequenced was blood. The chain is built from TRBV28 and TRBJ1-5, with no clear D. The receptor was isolated from a boy aged 5 to 17 in good health. The CDR3 loop reads CASSLERKGNQPQHF. CDR3 nucleotides: TGTGCCAGCAGTTTGGAAAGGAAGGGCAATCAGCCCCAGCATTTT.